Listed below are T cell receptor beta chains from one sample, sequenced in a study of T-cell memory formation after mild COVID-19. Via MiXCR, TCRdb re-called the 5' RACE reads, giving one row per CDR3 protein. Seen here are fewer than 700,000 distinct CDR3 sequences, over 15% observed once, and the top ten hold about 12%. Material for sequencing was PBMCs or a T cell subset sorted from them (not recorded which). These receptor sequences come from an adult woman who had mild COVID-19 (a few samples of this study predate the infection). Cell type and time point are not known. Both conserved end residues are part of each CDR3. D genes are given only for firm matches. Clone size, where shown, is once, few, many, or a class for clones that have expanded.

J | D | size | V | DNA | CDR3
TRBJ1-3 | . | few | TRBV7-2 | TGTGCCAGCAGCTTAGCGAGAGGCAGCCCCTCTGGAAACACCATATATTTT | CASSLARGSPSGNTIYF
TRBJ1-1 | . | . | TRBV7-8 | TGTGCCAGCAGCGGGGGTTCTAGCACTGAAGCTTTCTTT | CASSGGSSTEAFF
TRBJ2-7 | . | . | TRBV12-5 | TGTGCTAGTGGCCCGAACCTAGGAAGGCGCTACGAGCAGTACTTC | CASGPNLGRRYEQYF
TRBJ2-7 | . | few | TRBV20-1 | TGCAGTGCTACTTCTGGACTGGTGGGTCCTTACGAGCAGTACTTC | CSATSGLVGPYEQYF
TRBJ2-1 | TRBD2 | . | TRBV28 | TGTGCCAGCAGCCCGGGACAGCTACTAGCGGGAGAGAATGAGCAGTTCTTC | CASSPGQLLAGENEQFF
TRBJ2-1 | . | . | TRBV29-1 | TGCAGCGTCGCCCGGGATGCCAATCCCTACAATGAGCAGTTCTTC | CSVARDANPYNEQFF
TRBJ2-7 | . | few | TRBV11-2 | TGTGCCAGCAGCGACTTAAGGGGGTCCTACGAGCAGTACTTC | CASSDLRGSYEQYF
TRBJ2-1 | . | many | TRBV19 | TGTGCCAGTAGTACGATGGAGGGGATCTGGTACAATGAGCAGTTCTTC | CASSTMEGIWYNEQFF
TRBJ2-5 | TRBD1 | many | TRBV4-3 | TGCGCCAGCAGCCAAGCCCCGGGGACAGGGAGGGCCCAGTACTTC | CASSQAPGTGRAQYF
TRBJ1-3 | . | . | TRBV3-1 | TGTGCCAGCAGCCAACAGAACACCATATATTTT | CASSQQNTIYF
TRBJ2-2 | . | few | TRBV4-1 | TGCGCCAGCAGCCAAGGTATAGGGAATAACATCGGGGAGCTGTTTTTT | CASSQGIGNNIGELFF
TRBJ2-3 | TRBD2 | . | TRBV7-2 | TGTGCCAGCAGCAAAACCGGGACTAGTAGTCTAGATACGCAGTATTTT | CASSKTGTSSLDTQYF
TRBJ2-7 | . | . | TRBV5-6 | TGTGCCAGCAGCCCCGGGACGTCCGCCTACGAGCAGTACTTC | CASSPGTSAYEQYF
TRBJ2-2 | TRBD2 | many | TRBV20-1 | TGCAGTGCTACCCCAACTTGGCGGGGGGGGACCGGGGAGCTGTTTTTT | CSATPTWRGGTGELFF
TRBJ1-3 | . | few | TRBV18 | TGTGCCAGCTCAAACGAACACGGGAACTCTGGAAACACCATATATTTT | CASSNEHGNSGNTIYF
TRBJ1-5 | . | . | TRBV2 | TGTGCCAGCACCCGGGAAGGTCAGCCCCAGCATTTT | CASTREGQPQHF
TRBJ1-5 | . | . | TRBV7-8 | TGTGCCAGCAGCACCGCCTGGGACAGCAATCAGCCCCAGCATTTT | CASSTAWDSNQPQHF
TRBJ2-3 | . | many | TRBV27 | TGTGCCAGCAGTTTATTGTCCACAGATACGCAGTATTTT | CASSLLSTDTQYF
TRBJ2-5 | . | . | TRBV18 | TGTGCCAGCTCACCGCCTCCTCAGGAGAAAGAGACCCAGTACTTC | CASSPPPQEKETQYF
TRBJ2-1 | TRBD2 | . | TRBV12-3/TRBV12-4 | TGTGCCAGCAGAGTCGCGGGGGGCTCCTACAATGAGCAGTTCTTC | CASRVAGGSYNEQFF
TRBJ2-5 | TRBD1 | few | TRBV9 | TGTGCCAGCAGCGTAGATTGGGGACAGCAAGAGACCCAGTACTTC | CASSVDWGQQETQYF
TRBJ2-1 | . | once | TRBV12-3/TRBV12-4 | TGTGCCAGCAGGGACAGTCACGTCGACAATGAGCAGTTCTTC | CASRDSHVDNEQFF
TRBJ2-5 | TRBD1 | few | TRBV18 | TGTGCCAGCTCACCACCGATGGGACAGAAGGAGACCCAGTACTTC | CASSPPMGQKETQYF
TRBJ2-1 | TRBD2 | many | TRBV7-3 | TGTGCCAGCAGCCAAAGCGGGAGTTACAATGAGCAGTTCTTC | CASSQSGSYNEQFF
TRBJ2-1 | . | . | TRBV12-3/TRBV12-4 | TGTGCCAGCAGTTTCAAGGGGTGGGATGAGCAGTTCTTC | CASSFKGWDEQFF
TRBJ1-1 | TRBD1 | . | TRBV2 | TGTGCCAGCAGTGAAGGGGGGGACAGACCCACTGAAGCTTTCTTT | CASSEGGDRPTEAFF
TRBJ2-6 | . | . | TRBV7-2 | TGTGCCAGCAGCGGGGGGAGAGTAAGCTCTGGGGCCAACGTCCTGACTTTC | CASSGGRVSSGANVLTF
TRBJ2-5 | TRBD2 | . | TRBV6-2/TRBV6-3 | TGTGCCAGCAGTCATCTAGCGGGTACGCCGGTAGAGACCCAGTACTTC | CASSHLAGTPVETQYF
TRBJ1-1 | TRBD1 | . | TRBV9 | TGTGCCAGCAGCCCCCCAGGACAGGGGCCGCGGGCTGAAGCTTTCTTT | CASSPPGQGPRAEAFF
TRBJ1-1 | . | . | TRBV12-3/TRBV12-4 | TGTGCCAGCAGTCCTACCGGGACACATGAAGCTTTCTTT | CASSPTGTHEAFF
TRBJ1-2 | . | . | TRBV2 | TGTGCCAGCATACAGGGCCCCCGTAACTATGGCTACACCTTC | CASIQGPRNYGYTF
TRBJ2-1 | . | . | TRBV7-2 | TGTGCCAGCAGCTGGGGTCCGACTGAAAATGAGCAGTTCTTC | CASSWGPTENEQFF
TRBJ1-5 | TRBD1 | . | TRBV6-2/TRBV6-3 | TGTGCCAGCAGGCGCGGACAGGGGGACAATCAGCCCCAGCATTTT | CASRRGQGDNQPQHF
TRBJ1-1 | . | . | TRBV24-1 | TGTGCCACCAGTGATTTGAGGGGGGAAGCTTTCTTT | CATSDLRGEAFF
TRBJ1-1 | . | many | TRBV6-5 | TGTGCCAGCAGACGTCCGGGGAAGGGTGCAGCTTTCTTT | CASRRPGKGAAFF
TRBJ2-2 | TRBD1 | few | TRBV5-1 | TGCGCCAGCAGCCCTCAGCCCGGGACAGTAACGTTCGGGGAGCTGTTTTTT | CASSPQPGTVTFGELFF
TRBJ2-5 | TRBD1 | . | TRBV27 | TGTGCCAGCAGCCTAATCCCGACAGGGCGAGAGACCCAGTACTTC | CASSLIPTGRETQYF